A single sample is the source of the 25 T cell receptor beta chains below, sequenced in a study of T cells in Graves' hyperthyroidism and ophthalmopathy. From RNA transcripts, TCR beta CDR3 regions were amplified. TCR CDR3 underwent first-round RT-PCR with the HTBI primer set. TCRdb independently ran MiXCR on the multiplex PCR reads; one entry per CDR3 protein. The sample carries roughly 630,000 distinct CDR3 sequences, about a sixth recorded once. The sequenced sample consisted of blood. Receptors originate from a young woman with Graves' hyperthyroidism.

This clonotype was detected ten times or more. This chain joins TRBV27 and TRBJ2-1, with 9 nucleotides matching TRBD2. Trimming removed 6 bases from V and 2 bases from J; junction bases left unmatched: 11. The CDR3 is made up of 17 amino acids. Germline V CDR1 and CDR2: MNHEY, SMNVEV (reference sequence). CDR3: CASRNLAGASAYNEQFF. The CDR3 DNA follows: TGTGCCAGCAGGAATTTAGCGGGAGCAAGCGCCTACAATGAGCAGTTCTTC.

This clonotype has a count of ten or more. The CDR3 protein is CASSLGGLGDTEAFF. The CDR3 DNA follows: TGTGCCAGCAGTTTAGGTGGACTGGGGGACACTGAAGCTTTCTTT. The chain joins TRBV27 to TRBJ1-1; a possible D gene is TRBD1 (5 bases). V gave up 2 bases and J gave up 3 bases, with 13 bases separating them. This CDR3 has 15 amino acids. The germline CDR1 and CDR2 sequences are MNHEY and SMNVEV (reference sequence).

Many counts were recorded for this clonotype. V and J are TRBV7-2 and TRBJ2-3; D may be TRBD2 (5 bases). Germline V gene sequence: CDR1 SGHTA, CDR2 FQGNSA. This CDR3 has 17 residues. Trimming took off 0 bases at V and 0 bases at J, with 13 bases between the two ends. CDR3 loop: CASSLAGRGSSTDTQYF. The CDR3, as DNA: TGTGCCAGCAGCTTAGCCGGCCGGGGTTCTAGCACAGATACGCAGTATTTT.

This clonotype was detected ten times or more. J is TRBJ2-1 and V is TRBV11-2; perhaps TRBD1 as D (6 bases). Per the germline V gene, CDR1 is SGHAT and CDR2 is FQNNGV. The CDR3 consists of 14 residues. Trimming took 0 bases from V and 7 from J, leaving 10 bases between them. The CDR3 DNA sequence: TGTGCCAGCAGCTTAGAGGACAGACTAAATGAGCAGTTCTTC. Its protein is CASSLEDRLNEQFF.

J is TRBJ2-1 and V is TRBV19; weak D call: TRBD2 (6 bases). Looked up from germline, CDR1 is LNHDA and CDR2 is SQIVND (reference sequence). The CDR3 extends over 13 amino acids. V lost 5 bases, J lost 5 bases, and 10 bases lay in between. The CDR3 sequence: CASSVRLDNEQFF. In DNA form, the CDR3 reads TGTGCCAGTAGTGTCCGACTAGACAATGAGCAGTTCTTC. The full variable domain, in which reference TRBV19 and TRBJ2-1 provide the parts outside the CDR3, is DGGITQSPKYLFRKEGQNVTLSCEQNLNHDAMYWYRQDPGQGLRLIYYSQIVNDFQKGDIAEGYSVSREKKESFPLTVTSAQKNPTAFYLCASSVRLDNEQFFGPGTRLTVL.

The table lists this clonotype with many counts. V usage is TRBV20-1 and J usage is TRBJ1-1; weak D call: TRBD1 (5 bases). CDR3 size: 13 residues. V gave up 3 bases and J gave up 0 bases, with 8 bases separating them. CDR1 and CDR2 (germline): DFQATT, SNEGSKA (reference sequence). CDR3 amino acids: CSARGGMNTEAFF. DNA of the CDR3: TGCAGTGCTAGGGGGGGGATGAACACTGAAGCTTTCTTT.

This clonotype was observed a few times. This chain connects TRBV7-9 to TRBJ2-2; 15 bases match TRBD2. The V gene's germline CDR1 is SEHNR and CDR2 FQNEAQ (reference sequence). V was pared by 0 bases and J by 0 bases, with 8 bases of the junction left unmatched. This CDR3 comprises 21 residues. CDR3 sequence (DNA): TGTGCCAGCAGCTTAGCCCTACAGGGACTAGCGGGAGGCCCGAACACCGGGGAGCTGTTTTTT. This sequence encodes CASSLALQGLAGGPNTGELFF.

This clonotype has ten or more counts. The chain employs TRBV14 and TRBJ2-2, with D perhaps assigned TRBD1 or TRBD2 (6 bases each). V gave up 5 bases and J gave up 4 bases, with 14 bases separating them. The CDR3 loop spans 15 amino acids. CDR1 SGHDN and CDR2 FVKESK come from the germline V gene. The CDR3 protein is CASSARGQPTGELFF. DNA for the CDR3: TGTGCCAGCAGCGCTCGGGGGCAACCCACCGGGGAGCTGTTTTTT.

The chain recombines TRBV11-2 with TRBJ2-7, with D hard to call. With 6 bases removed from V and 2 bases from J, the gap between germline ends came to 20 bases. CDR3 size: 16 residues. The germline V gene encodes CDR1 SGHAT and CDR2 FQNNGV. The CDR3 is CASSFLPLAEPYEQYF. Here the CDR3 DNA reads TGTGCCAGCAGTTTTTTACCCCTTGCGGAGCCCTACGAGCAGTACTTC.

There are many counts of this clonotype. The chain carries TRBV9 and TRBJ1-1; 7 nucleotides line up with TRBD1. Per the germline V gene, CDR1 is SGDLS and CDR2 is YYNGEE. CDR3 size: 12 residues. Germline trimming cut 4 bases from V and 7 bases from J; bases unmatched to any gene: 4. CDR3 DNA: TGTGCCAGCAGCCCCAGGGGGGTTGAAGCTTTCTTT. The encoded protein is CASSPRGVEAFF.

Only a few counts were recorded for this clonotype. V and J are TRBV6-6 and TRBJ1-2; 7 nucleotides match TRBD1. CDR1 is MNHNY, CDR2 SVGAGI, per germline (reference sequence). Trimming took 2 bases from V and 2 from J; bases not matched to a gene: 5. The length of the CDR3 is 15 residues. Here the CDR3 reads CASSYGDRLNYGYTF. DNA of the CDR3: TGTGCCAGCAGTTACGGGGACAGACTGAACTATGGCTACACCTTC.

This clonotype was seen many times. This CDR3 reads CASSRSGVNTEAFF. The CDR3 coding sequence is TGTGCCAGCAGCCGGAGCGGAGTGAACACTGAAGCTTTCTTT. The chain combines TRBV7-9 with TRBJ1-1; D unresolved. There are 14 residues in the CDR3. Germline CDR1 is SEHNR and CDR2 is FQNEAQ (reference sequence). The V gene lost 5 bases and the J gene lost 0 bases, with 10 bases spanning the gap.

The chain has TRBV20-1 and TRBJ2-7, with D possibly TRBD2 on 5 matching bases. The CDR3 consists of 14 residues. Germline V gene data show CDR1 as DFQATT and CDR2 as SNEGSKA (reference sequence). V lost 4 bases and J lost 4, with 17 bases in between. Here the CDR3 DNA reads TGCAGTGCTACAGATACACGAACGGGATACGAGCAGTACTTC. It is translated as CSATDTRTGYEQYF.

This clonotype was seen more than once but under ten times. V gene TRBV9 combines with J gene TRBJ1-4; no clear D. The CDR3 length is 12 residues. Germline assignment: CDR1 SGDLS and CDR2 YYNGEE. V lost 4 bases and J lost 8, with 9 bases in between. The CDR3 loop reads CASSKSGEKLFF. The DNA of the CDR3 is TGTGCCAGCAGCAAGAGTGGAGAAAAACTGTTTTTT.

The chain links TRBV5-1 to TRBJ2-7; TRBD2 matches at 7 bases. This CDR3 region has 18 residues. The germline V gene encodes CDR1 SGHRS and CDR2 YFSETQ. V lost 0 bases, J lost 0 bases, and 12 bases stayed unmatched. CDR3 residues: CASSLGGPLAAYSYEQYF. CDR3 DNA sequence: TGCGCCAGCAGCTTGGGTGGCCCGCTAGCGGCCTACTCCTACGAGCAGTACTTC.

This clonotype showed up many times. The V gene is TRBV29-1, the J gene TRBJ2-5, with D uncertain. The CDR3 runs 14 residues. Trimming pared 1 base from V and 5 bases from J, leaving 14 bases between. Germline V gene data show CDR1 as SQVTM and CDR2 as ANQGSEA. CDR3 protein: CSVEGHRQVETQYF. In DNA form, the CDR3 reads TGCAGCGTTGAAGGGCACCGCCAGGTGGAGACCCAGTACTTC.

This clonotype was seen repeatedly, ten times or more. The V and J genes are TRBV6-5 and TRBJ2-7; 9 bases fit TRBD1. Germline CDR1 is MNHEY and CDR2 is SVGAGI. The CDR3 consists of 20 residues. The trim removed 0 bases at V and 3 bases at J, leaving 18 bases unmatched. CDR3 DNA: TGTGCCAGCAGTTACTCGGGTTACAGGGGGCAGAGAAATACTCACTACGAGCAGTACTTC. Its translation is CASSYSGYRGQRNTHYEQYF.

This clonotype was found many times. The CDR3 DNA reads as TGTGCCAGCAGCCCAAACCTGGGCACTGAAGCTTTCTTT. Its protein is CASSPNLGTEAFF. The V call is TRBV7-3, the J call TRBJ1-1; D is uncertain. The CDR3 extends over 13 amino acids. V was clipped by 5 bases and J by 4 bases, with 11 bases between them. Looked up from germline, CDR1 is SGHTA and CDR2 is FQGTGA.

The CDR3 region has the DNA TGTGCCAGTAGTACTACCTTCTCGGTCACTGAAGCTTTCTTT. It yields the protein CASSTTFSVTEAFF. The J gene is TRBJ1-1, the V gene TRBV19; D call uncertain. V was cut by 4 bases and J by 4 bases, with 13 bases left in between. Germline CDR1 LNHDA, CDR2 SQIVND (reference sequence). This CDR3 spans 14 amino acids.

This clonotype was seen many times. J is TRBJ2-1 and V is TRBV20-1; 7 positions match TRBD2. Germline V gene sequence: CDR1 DFQATT, CDR2 SNEGSKA (reference sequence). The J segment lost 0 bases and the V segment lost 6 bases, leaving 17 bases of the junction unmatched. The CDR3 spans 18 residues. The CDR3: CSASSSTSVLYSYNEQFF. In DNA form, the CDR3 reads TGCAGTGCCAGCTCGTCCACTAGCGTCCTATACTCCTACAATGAGCAGTTCTTC.

This clonotype was recorded many times. The chain has TRBV20-1 and TRBJ2-7; TRBD1 or TRBD2 may be the D gene (5 bases each). Germline CDR1 is DFQATT and CDR2 is SNEGSKA (reference sequence). Trimming pared 0 bases from V and 0 bases from J, leaving 12 bases between. The CDR3 totals 15 residues. The CDR3 bases are TGCAGTGCTAGAGATCCGGGACCCATCTCCTACGAGCAGTACTTC. This translates into CSARDPGPISYEQYF.

The table lists this clonotype with a few counts. J is TRBJ1-1 and V is TRBV6-2 or TRBV6-3, with TRBD1 matching over 9 bases. The length of the CDR3 is 15 residues. The germline CDR1 and CDR2 sequences are MNHEY and SVGEGT. Losses at the gene ends were 7 bases for V and 1 base for J; bases not matched to a gene: 7. The CDR3 loop is CASTAPDRGNTEAFF. CDR3 in DNA: TGTGCCAGCACCGCCCCGGACAGGGGGAACACTGAAGCTTTCTTT.

This clonotype came up a few times. The chain employs TRBV20-1 and TRBJ2-1; TRBD2 agrees at 9 bases. This CDR3 spans 16 amino acids. V gave up 6 bases and J gave up 2 bases; unmatched junction bases: 11. Germline assignment: CDR1 DFQATT and CDR2 SNEGSKA (reference sequence). The CDR3 reads CSALLLAGGAYNEQFF. CDR3 nucleotide sequence: TGCAGTGCACTCCTCCTGGCGGGAGGGGCCTACAATGAGCAGTTCTTC.

This clonotype appeared a few times. V gene TRBV6-1 combines with J gene TRBJ1-4; unclear D gene. The V gene lost 1 base and the J gene lost 6 bases, with 12 bases spanning the gap. Germline V gene lookup returns CDR1 MNHNS and CDR2 SASEGT. The CDR3 contains 15 residues. CDR3 sequence: CASSEDEAGDEKLFF. In DNA, the CDR3 is TGTGCCAGCAGTGAAGACGAGGCAGGAGATGAAAAACTGTTTTTT.

This clonotype was recorded a few times. The rearrangement links TRBV18 to TRBJ2-7, with D possibly being TRBD2 (5 bases). In germline, CDR1 is KGHSH, CDR2 LQKENI. The V and J ends lost 1 base and 2 bases respectively, with 9 bases between them. There are 14 residues in the CDR3. CDR3 coding DNA: TGTGCCAGCTCACCACAAACGGGGACCTACGAGCAGTACTTC. Translation: CASSPQTGTYEQYF.